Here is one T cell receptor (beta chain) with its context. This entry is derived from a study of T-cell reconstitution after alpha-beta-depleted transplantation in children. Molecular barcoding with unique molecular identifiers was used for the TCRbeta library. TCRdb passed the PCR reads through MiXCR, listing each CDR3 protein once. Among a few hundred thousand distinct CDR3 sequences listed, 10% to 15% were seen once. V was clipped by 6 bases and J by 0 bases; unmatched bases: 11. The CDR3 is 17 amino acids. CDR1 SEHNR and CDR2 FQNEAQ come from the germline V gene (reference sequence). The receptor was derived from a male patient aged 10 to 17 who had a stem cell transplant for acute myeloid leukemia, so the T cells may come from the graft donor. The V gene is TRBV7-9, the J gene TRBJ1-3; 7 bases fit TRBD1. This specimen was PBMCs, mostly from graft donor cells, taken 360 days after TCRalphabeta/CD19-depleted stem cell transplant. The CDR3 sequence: CASRDQPGQDSGNTIYF. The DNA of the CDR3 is TGTGCCAGCAGAGATCAACCCGGACAGGACTCTGGAAACACCATATATTTT.